The 14 T cell receptor beta chains given below trace back to one sample, sequenced in a study of blood T cell repertoires in COVID-19. Libraries were prepared by immunoSEQ multiplex PCR; TCRdb keeps only in-frame clonotypes and omits some of them. This sample has about 190,000 clones, with 80% to 90% found just once. Sequenced input: peripheral blood. The source is a woman aged 80 or over with acute or convalescent COVID-19.

The chain employs TRBV24-1 and TRBJ2-1; 7 bases are a match to TRBD2. In germline, CDR1 is KGHDR, CDR2 SFDVKD. J lost 7 bases, V lost 5 bases, and 13 bases had no gene match. The CDR3 runs to 16 residues. CDR3 amino acids: CATSVPGRGRGNEQFF. The CDR3 DNA reads as TGTGCCACCAGTGTCCCGGGGAGGGGACGTGGAAATGAGCAGTTCTTC.

This clone was counted between two and nine times. The genes are TRBV29-1 and TRBJ2-5; TRBD2 is a possible D gene (6 bases). CDR3 length: 12 residues. Trimming stripped 4 bases from V and 5 bases from J, with 11 bases between. Germline CDR1 is SQVTM and CDR2 is ANQGSEA. The CDR3 DNA follows: TGCAGCGTTGTTGGAGGGAAGGAGACCCAGTACTTC. Residues: CSVVGGKETQYF.

The chain couples TRBV27 to TRBJ2-5; D is possibly TRBD1 (6 bases). Between the trimmed V and J ends, which lost 6 bases and 2 bases, there was a span of 16 bases. The CDR3 consists of 15 residues. CDR1 and CDR2 from the germline V gene are MNHEY and SMNVEV (reference sequence). Written as DNA, the CDR3 is TGTGCCAGCAGGGAACAGGGTTTAGGTCAAGAGACCCAGTACTTC. This translates into CASREQGLGQETQYF.

This chain uses TRBV5-1 with TRBJ2-5; 7 nucleotides line up with TRBD1. This CDR3 has 17 amino acids. V trimming: 0 bases; J trimming: 5 bases; junction bases outside the gene matches: 13. Per germline, CDR1 SGHRS and CDR2 YFSETQ. The CDR3 DNA is TGCGCCAGCAGCTTGGCACCGACTCAGACAGGGCTGGAGACCCAGTACTTC. Translating gives CASSLAPTQTGLETQYF.

V and J are TRBV7-2 and TRBJ2-7; 9 nucleotides agree with TRBD2. Germline V CDR1 and CDR2: SGHTA, FQGNSA. This CDR3 contains 16 residues. The V and J ends lost 0 bases and 7 bases, in that order; junction bases with no gene match: 10. In nucleotides, the CDR3 is TGTGCCAGCAGCTTAGCGCCCGGGACTAGCAGGAGGGAGCAGTACTTC. Its protein is CASSLAPGTSRREQYF.

The chain is built from TRBV25-1 and TRBJ2-7; 9 bases map to TRBD1. Per the germline V gene, CDR1 is MGHDK and CDR2 is SYGVNS. J was trimmed by 4 bases and V by 4 bases; bases with no gene match: 8. The length of the CDR3 is 15 residues. The DNA for the CDR3 is TGTGCCAGCAGTGGGCCGGGACAGGGAGTGTACGAGCAGTACTTC. Translated, it gives CASSGPGQGVYEQYF.

The chain employs TRBV7-9 and TRBJ2-2; D is undetermined. The CDR3 runs 13 residues. Germline V gene data show CDR1 as SEHNR and CDR2 as FQNEAQ (reference sequence). V gave up 8 bases and J gave up 0 bases, with 7 bases separating them. The CDR3 sequence: CASGGANTGELFF. The CDR3 DNA is TGTGCCAGCGGCGGCGCGAACACCGGGGAGCTGTTTTTT. The variable domain in full, with the rest retrieved from reference TRBV7-9 and TRBJ2-2, is DTGVSQNPRHKITKRGQNVTFRCDPISEHNRLYWYRQTLGQGPEFLTYFQNEAQLEKSRLLSDRFSAERPKGSFSTLEIQRTEQGDSAMYLCASGGANTGELFFGEGSRLTVL.

This chain links TRBV2 with TRBJ2-4; 9 bases align to TRBD1. V lost 7 bases and J lost 9; bases outside the gene matches: 10. Looked up from germline, CDR1 is SNHLY and CDR2 is FYNNEI. The CDR3 extends over 14 amino acids. CDR3 DNA: TGTGCCAGCAAACCACAGGGGGCGCGTGGCATTCAGTACTTC. It is translated as CASKPQGARGIQYF.

The gene calls are TRBV6-6 and TRBJ2-1; 11 bases agree with TRBD1. V gave up 6 bases and J gave up 7 bases; unmatched junction bases: 8. From germline, CDR1 is MNHNY and CDR2 SVGAGI (reference sequence). The CDR3 consists of 15 residues. The CDR3 sequence: CASSQGQGDKNEQFF. Written as DNA, the CDR3 is TGTGCCAGCAGCCAGGGACAGGGGGACAAAAATGAGCAGTTCTTC.

This clone occurred a few times. V gene TRBV7-2 combines with J gene TRBJ2-4, with 7 bases identical to TRBD1. CDR1 is SGHTA, CDR2 FQGNSA, per germline. The length of the CDR3 is 14 residues. After removal of 1 base from V and 8 bases from J, the junction contained 5 bases not matched to a gene. CDR3 nucleotides: TGTGCCAGCAGCTTAGTAGGGGGCCTGGACATTCAGTACTTC. This encodes CASSLVGGLDIQYF.

The chain employs TRBV5-1 and TRBJ2-3, with 13 bases fitting TRBD2. The ends lost 3 bases at V and 6 bases at J; junction bases unmatched: 7. The germline CDR1 and CDR2 sequences are SGHRS and YFSETQ. The CDR3 is 16 amino acids. DNA for the CDR3: TGCGCCAGCAGCTCGGGACTAGCGGGATCGGGCGATACGCAGTATTTT. Protein: CASSSGLAGSGDTQYF.

The V and J genes are TRBV27 and TRBJ1-2, with a weak D call TRBD1 (6 bases). Per germline, CDR1 MNHEY and CDR2 SMNVEV (reference sequence). The CDR3 extends over 18 amino acids. Trimming stripped 6 bases from V and 4 bases from J, with 27 bases between. Here the CDR3 reads CASRPGFRDIPQRYGYTF. CDR3 DNA: TGTGCCAGCAGACCAGGGTTCCGGGACATTCCCCAGCGCTATGGCTACACCTTC.

The rearrangement uses TRBV30 and TRBJ2-3, with D possibly TRBD2 on 5 matching bases. The CDR3 is 14 amino acids. Looked up from germline, CDR1 is GTSNPN and CDR2 is SVGIG (reference sequence). V lost 3 bases and J 6 bases, leaving 16 bases between the germline ends. CDR3 residues: CAWSPRDPRDTQYF. The CDR3 region has the DNA TGTGCCTGGAGCCCACGGGATCCCCGGGATACGCAGTATTTT.

V gene TRBV13 combines with J gene TRBJ2-7, with 8 bases identical to TRBD1. Looked up from germline, CDR1 is PRHDT and CDR2 is FYEKMQ (reference sequence). The CDR3 totals 14 residues. The J segment lost 2 bases and the V segment lost 5 bases, leaving 5 bases of the junction unmatched. The CDR3 region has the DNA TGTGCCAGCAGCCTTAGACAGGGGACCTACGAGCAGTACTTC. This gives the protein CASSLRQGTYEQYF.